This record covers a single T cell receptor beta chain. The ends lost 0 bases at V and 7 bases at J; junction bases unmatched: 8. This CDR3 has 16 residues. Per germline, CDR1 SGHTA and CDR2 FQGTGA. The data were taken from a study of blood T cell repertoires in COVID-19. Across the whole study: COVID-19 samples collected from the United States, Italy and Spain covered acute and convalescent phases. Sources were T cells, B-cell-depleted T cells, or PBMCs; the material itself was cDNA or gDNA.

Source study methods: From reference gene primer amplification, estimates of nucleated cell counts were derived. TCRdb's table, derived via immunoSEQ multiplex PCR, lists solely in-frame clones and lacks some. V and J calls and clone size are given by that table; D and trimming were obtained from the DNA. This sample has some 700,000 clones, with 80% to 90% found just once. The receptor was isolated from a woman aged 18 to 35 with acute or convalescent COVID-19. Sequenced sample: peripheral blood. The rearrangement links TRBV7-3 to TRBJ2-1; the match to TRBD2 covers 8 bases. This chain's CDR3 is CASSLTGSGAGNEQFF. DNA for the CDR3: TGTGCCAGCAGCTTAACGGGTAGCGGGGCTGGGAATGAGCAGTTCTTC. Together with reference TRBV7-3 and TRBJ2-1, the CDR3 gives the full variable domain: GAGVSQTPSNKVTEKGKYVELRCDPISGHTALYWYRQSLGQGPEFLIYFQGTGAADDSGLPNDRFFAVRPEGSVSTLKIQRTERGDSAVYLCASSLTGSGAGNEQFFGPGTRLTVL.